This is a list of T cell receptor beta chains from one sample in a study of post-analysis software for immune sequencing data. TCRdb fed the PCR reads into MiXCR, producing one record per CDR3 protein. The table records approximately 770,000 distinct CDR3 sequences, roughly 46% of them present only once. Sequenced material: blood. These receptors were collected from a girl aged 10 to 17 with multiple sclerosis. Each CDR3 is given with its conserved first and last residue. D genes are given only for firm matches.

J	V	D	CDR3
TRBJ2-4	TRBV5-1	TRBD1	CASSSGTTGVNIQYF
TRBJ2-7	TRBV6-1	.	CASRGPHEQYF
TRBJ2-7	TRBV3-1	TRBD2	CASSRGLAGGFYEQYF
TRBJ2-1	TRBV7-9	.	CASSIRSDEQFF
TRBJ2-7	TRBV7-2	.	CASSLVTEAYEQYF
TRBJ2-5	TRBV12-3/TRBV12-4	TRBD2	CASSHEERDGETQYF
TRBJ2-7	TRBV27	.	CASSLTRSYEQYF
TRBJ2-4	TRBV27	.	CASSYSGQGIQYF
TRBJ2-7	TRBV7-2	TRBD2	CASSRPTSPSSYEQYF
TRBJ2-5	TRBV20-1	TRBD1	CSGPTGQGQETQYF
TRBJ1-2	TRBV12-3/TRBV12-4	.	CASSFEHYGYTF
TRBJ2-5	TRBV20-1	TRBD2	CSARTAGGPTQYF
TRBJ2-1	TRBV20-1	.	CSARDLAARTDNEQFF
TRBJ2-2	TRBV29-1	TRBD1	CSVGTQGAGELFF
TRBJ1-2	TRBV5-6	.	CASSPRGRGYGYTF
TRBJ2-6	TRBV21-1	.	CASSPWANGANVLTF
TRBJ1-1	TRBV7-2	.	CASSPRRTKMAFF
TRBJ2-3	TRBV27	TRBD2	CASSRRTSGLGDTQYF
TRBJ2-3	TRBV5-1	TRBD2	CASSSRKTAGAGDTQYF
TRBJ2-3	TRBV5-8	.	CASSHWGGTTSRTDTQYF
TRBJ2-1	TRBV28	.	CASSFNWDASYNEQFF
TRBJ2-7	TRBV15	.	CATSRDSQVSYEQYF
TRBJ1-1	TRBV29-1	.	CSVGRPGGNTEAFF
TRBJ2-1	TRBV20-1	.	CSAPPPGTDKQFF
TRBJ2-4	TRBV2	TRBD2	CASKGLAGPQNIQYF
TRBJ2-3	TRBV9	.	CASSVVAERTDTQYF
TRBJ2-3	TRBV29-1	TRBD2	CSAASGGSDTQYF
TRBJ2-7	TRBV20-1	.	CSASGRQTYEQYF
TRBJ2-3	TRBV12-3/TRBV12-4	TRBD2	CASSPPGLAGVGDTQYF
TRBJ1-1	TRBV5-1	.	CASSLTGVMGTEAFF
TRBJ2-1	TRBV27	.	CASSLLGQYNEQFF
TRBJ1-1	TRBV9	.	CASSVADWGTEAFF
TRBJ2-1	TRBV12-5	TRBD2	CASGSTSLAGGYNEQFF
TRBJ2-3	TRBV28	TRBD2	CAIEGGGSDTQYF
TRBJ2-3	TRBV12-3/TRBV12-4	.	CASSFKGADTQYF
.	TRBV7-2	.	CASSLDATDDEQYF
TRBJ2-1	TRBV20-1	TRBD1	CSATPGQGIHEQFF
TRBJ1-4	TRBV5-1	.	CASSLATAASEKLFF
TRBJ1-2	TRBV12-3/TRBV12-4	.	CASRPWDAADGYTF
TRBJ2-7	TRBV5-6	.	CASSYGTLHEQYF
TRBJ2-7	TRBV20-1	TRBD2	CSASRLAGVTYEQYF
TRBJ1-2	TRBV5-1	TRBD1	CASGRDSEGGYGYTF